The text below deals with one T cell receptor beta chain. These data originate in a study of blood T cell repertoires in COVID-19. Study information: The samples span acute and convalescent COVID-19 from the United States, Italy and Spain. Sources were T cells, B-cell-depleted T cells, or PBMCs; the material itself was cDNA or gDNA.

Original processing notes: Scientists estimated how many nucleated cells there were by amplifying reference gene primers. Libraries were prepared by immunoSEQ multiplex PCR; TCRdb keeps only in-frame clonotypes and omits some of them. V, J and clone size reflect that table, while D and trimming were determined from the DNA. The table has 150,000 to 200,000 clones, over 60% seen once. V was pared by 4 bases and J by 3 bases, with 18 bases between. CDR3 length equals 16 residues. Germline V gives CDR1 PRHDT, CDR2 FYEKMQ (reference sequence). The TCR sequence derives from a man aged 55 to 69 with acute or convalescent COVID-19. The chain is built from TRBV13 and TRBJ1-1, with a possible D match to TRBD1 (5 bases). The sequencing sample was made of peripheral blood. The CDR3 bases are TGTGCCAGCAGCTCCGCCAAGGTTGGGGGGGACACTGAAGCTTTCTTT. Amino acids: CASSSAKVGGDTEAFF.